These 23 T cell receptor beta chains were all obtained from the same sample, sequenced in a study of T cell changes during pregnancy in multiple sclerosis. Assay: immunoSEQ multiplex PCR; the TCRdb copy retains only in-frame clones and omits some. Of tens of thousands of clones in the sample, 85% to 95% were seen once. The sequencing here drew on peripheral blood, taken in the third trimester of pregnancy. The source of these receptors is a female donor in good health, enrolled as a control in a pregnancy study.

This clone was seen just once. The rearrangement links TRBV5-1 to TRBJ1-5; D might be TRBD1 (5 bases). CDR1 and CDR2 from the germline V gene are SGHRS and YFSETQ. Deletions cut 3 bases from V and 0 bases from J, with 10 bases between. This CDR3 region has 15 residues. The CDR3 sequence is CASSWGGSSNQPQHF. CDR3 sequence (DNA): TGCGCCAGCAGCTGGGGGGGGTCTAGCAATCAGCCCCAGCATTTT.

The chain couples TRBV27 to TRBJ2-3, with 12 bases matching TRBD2. The germline V gene has CDR1 MNHEY and CDR2 SMNVEV (reference sequence). The J segment lost 5 bases and the V segment lost 6 bases, leaving 9 bases of the junction unmatched. This CDR3 is 16 amino acids long. Here the CDR3 reads CASSPRLAGVGDTQYF. The CDR3 DNA reads as TGTGCCAGCAGCCCAAGACTAGCGGGAGTTGGAGATACGCAGTATTTT.

The CDR3 coding sequence is TGTGCCAGCAGCTTAGCTAACAGGGTGGAGACCCAGTACTTC. The encoded protein is CASSLANRVETQYF. The chain recombines TRBV7-2 with TRBJ2-5, with TRBD1 as a possible D gene (6 bases). With 0 bases removed from V and 5 bases from J, the gap between germline ends came to 10 bases. This CDR3 contains 14 residues. CDR1 is SGHTA and CDR2 is FQGNSA in the germline V gene.

The chain joins TRBV5-1 to TRBJ2-5, with D perhaps TRBD2 (5 bases). The germline V and J ends were trimmed by 1 base and 4 bases, with 11 bases remaining between them. CDR1 SGHRS and CDR2 YFSETQ come from the germline V gene. The CDR3 extends over 14 amino acids. CDR3 sequence: CASSLFGGLETQYF. CDR3 coding DNA: TGCGCCAGCAGCTTGTTTGGCGGGTTAGAGACCCAGTACTTC.

The rearrangement joins TRBV4-1 to TRBJ2-2, with D possibly TRBD2 on 5 matching bases. Germline-derived CDR1 and CDR2 are MGHRA and YSYEKL. The germline V and J ends were trimmed by 4 bases and 5 bases, with 11 bases remaining between them. This CDR3 spans 14 amino acids. The CDR3 region is CASSRTRDTGELFF. In DNA, the CDR3 is TGCGCCAGCAGCCGAACTAGAGATACCGGGGAGCTGTTTTTT.

This chain links TRBV11-3 with TRBJ2-7; 9 bases are shared with TRBD1. The V segment lost 5 bases and the J segment 2 bases; nucleotides outside the gene matches: 4. Germline V CDR1 and CDR2: SGHNT, YENEEA. The CDR3 is 14 residues long. DNA of the CDR3: TGTGCCAGCAGCCTACAGGGGGCTGCCTACGAGCAGTACTTC. Translation: CASSLQGAAYEQYF.

This chain uses TRBV19 with TRBJ2-7; TRBD1 aligns across 7 bases. From germline, CDR1 is LNHDA and CDR2 SQIVND (reference sequence). With 3 bases clipped from V and 5 bases from J, the junction kept 13 bases outside the gene matches. The CDR3 loop spans 16 amino acids. As DNA, the CDR3 is TGTGCCAGTAGTATTACAGGTGGCAGGGGGTCCAACGAGCAGTACTTC. Protein sequence: CASSITGGRGSNEQYF.

This clone was found once. The chain joins TRBV30 to TRBJ2-3; the D is unclear. V gave up 5 bases and J gave up 4 bases, with 16 bases separating them. The CDR3 is 14 amino acids. CDR1 and CDR2 (germline): GTSNPN, SVGIG (reference sequence). CDR3 DNA: TGTGCCTGGCGCTCTCCTTCAGAATCAGATACGCAGTATTTT. Residues: CAWRSPSESDTQYF.

The CDR3 protein is CASNRQGATYEQYF. DNA for the CDR3: TGTGCCAGCAATAGACAGGGGGCAACCTACGAGCAGTACTTC. The chain employs TRBV6-5 and TRBJ2-7, with 10 positions matching TRBD1. The CDR3 consists of 14 residues. V trimming: 7 bases; J trimming: 2 bases; junction bases outside the gene matches: 5. CDR1 and CDR2 from the germline V gene are MNHEY and SVGAGI.

The table lists this clone with a count of one. J is TRBJ1-2 and V is TRBV11-2, with 8 bases fitting TRBD1. After removal of 3 bases from V and 8 bases from J, the junction contained 5 bases not matched to a gene. This CDR3 region has 13 residues. Germline CDR1 reads SGHAT; CDR2 reads FQNNGV. In DNA, the CDR3 is TGTGCCAGCAGCTTTCAGGGGGCGCGGGGCTACACCTTC. Its protein product is CASSFQGARGYTF.

The CDR3 nucleotides read TGTGCCAGCAGCTTATCTAGACTAGCGGGAGGGGCTACGCAGTATTTT. Translation gives CASSLSRLAGGATQYF. J is TRBJ2-3 and V is TRBV7-2; 14 positions agree with TRBD2. This CDR3 comprises 16 residues. Unmatched junction bases numbered 6, after V lost 2 bases and J lost 8 bases. The germline gives CDR1 SGHTA, CDR2 FQGNSA.

This chain links TRBV6-5 with TRBJ1-5, with 8 positions matching TRBD1. The germline gives CDR1 MNHEY, CDR2 SVGAGI. The CDR3 length is 15 residues. V lost 3 bases, J lost 11 bases, and 12 bases stayed unmatched. The CDR3 DNA is TGTGCCAGCAGTTATTCCTCGGGACAGGTCGAGTCCCAGCATTTT. Residues: CASSYSSGQVESQHF.

The chain recombines TRBV5-1 with TRBJ2-7; 7 bases agree with TRBD2. Trimming cost V 6 bases and J 0 bases; bases outside gene matches: 6. There are 14 residues in the CDR3. CDR1 and CDR2 (germline): SGHRS, YFSETQ. CDR3 nucleotide sequence: TGCGCCAGCAAGCGCGGACTAGGCTCCTACGAGCAGTACTTC. It yields the protein CASKRGLGSYEQYF. The full variable domain, its missing parts supplied by reference TRBV5-1 and TRBJ2-7, is KAGVTQTPRYLIKTRGQQVTLSCSPISGHRSVSWYQQTPGQGLQFLFEYFSETQRNKGNFPGRFSGRQFSNSRSEMNVSTLELGDSALYLCASKRGLGSYEQYFGPGTRLTVT.

The chain employs TRBV5-6 and TRBJ2-1, with 7 bases lining up with TRBD2. J lost 7 bases, V lost 3 bases, and 13 bases had no gene match. The CDR3 consists of 16 residues. Germline V gene data show CDR1 as SGHDT and CDR2 as YYEEEE. DNA for the CDR3: TGTGCCAGCAGCTCCCGACGGGAGGCGCTTTGGAATGAGCAGTTCTTC. Its translation is CASSSRREALWNEQFF.

V is TRBV6-5 and J is TRBJ2-7; D may be TRBD2 (5 bases). Germline assignment: CDR1 MNHEY and CDR2 SVGAGI. V was cut by 6 bases and J by 6 bases, with 15 bases left in between. CDR3 size: 13 residues. The CDR3, as DNA: TGTGCCAGCAGGAGAGGGAGCGAGGGCGAGCAGTACTTC. Translation: CASRRGSEGEQYF.

The chain links TRBV6-1 to TRBJ2-3, with D possibly being TRBD2 (7 bases). V shed 0 bases and J shed 4 bases, with 11 bases lying between them. Germline loops: CDR1 MNHNS, CDR2 SASEGT. CDR3 length equals 15 residues. The CDR3 protein is CASSEAAGGPDTQYF. The CDR3 DNA reads TGTGCCAGCAGTGAAGCCGCCGGGGGGCCAGATACGCAGTATTTT.

This clone occurred once. The chain uses TRBV9 and TRBJ2-3; 8 bases line up with TRBD2. V was clipped by 4 bases and J by 2 bases; unmatched bases: 3. Germline V lookup: CDR1 SGDLS, CDR2 YYNGEE. The CDR3 is 14 residues long. CDR3 in DNA: TGTGCCAGCAGCCCAGGACTAGCCACAGATACGCAGTATTTT. This encodes CASSPGLATDTQYF.

The chain is built from TRBV5-1 and TRBJ2-5, with D possibly being TRBD2 (6 bases). Germline CDR1 is SGHRS and CDR2 is YFSETQ. CDR3 size: 14 residues. V lost 2 bases and J 0 bases, leaving 8 bases between the germline ends. The CDR3 DNA is TGCGCCAGCAGCTTTCGGGGGAACCAAGAGACCCAGTACTTC. The encoded protein is CASSFRGNQETQYF.

This rearrangement joins TRBV30 to TRBJ2-3, with no clear D. The CDR3 extends over 16 amino acids. Germline CDR1 is GTSNPN and CDR2 is SVGIG (reference sequence). V was pared by 4 bases and J by 0 bases, with 17 bases between. The CDR3 is CAWMEFKTTSTDTQYF. Here the CDR3 DNA reads TGTGCCTGGATGGAGTTTAAAACAACCAGCACAGATACGCAGTATTTT.

Regarding this clone: One end of the junction is discordant with germline, which a read error may explain. The chain couples TRBV7-7 to TRBJ2-7; 10 positions match TRBD2. This CDR3 is built from 18 residues. CDR1 is SSHAT, CDR2 FNYEAQ, per germline (reference sequence). CDR3 in DNA: TGTGCTAGCAGCGCCGGTGGAGCGGGAGGGCCAAGCTCCTACGAGCAGTACTTC. Its translation is CASSAGGAGGPSSYEQYF.

The chain is built from TRBV28 and TRBJ2-7, with TRBD1 matching 7 bases. The germline V gene has CDR1 MDHEN and CDR2 SYDVKM. CDR3 size: 13 residues. V gave up 9 bases and J gave up 3 bases; unmatched junction bases: 8. Here the CDR3 reads CASYRDSLYEQYF. In DNA form, the CDR3 reads TGTGCCAGTTACCGGGACAGTCTCTACGAGCAGTACTTC.

This clone was seen just once. The chain recombines TRBV28 with TRBJ1-2; 8 bases fit TRBD1. CDR1 is MDHEN, CDR2 SYDVKM, per germline. This CDR3 comprises 14 residues. Trimming at V came to 3 bases and at J to 4 bases, leaving 4 bases not matched to a gene. In nucleotides, the CDR3 is TGTGCCAGCAGTTTGACAGGGGTGGGCTATGGCTACACCTTC. This sequence encodes CASSLTGVGYGYTF.

This clone was picked up a small number of times. The chain combines TRBV30 with TRBJ2-5, with 7 nucleotides matching TRBD2. The V segment lost 0 bases and the J segment 3 bases; nucleotides outside the gene matches: 1. The CDR3 runs to 13 residues. The germline V gene encodes CDR1 GTSNPN and CDR2 SVGIG (reference sequence). The CDR3 nucleotides read TGTGCCTGGAGTGTAACTAGCGAAGAGACCCAGTACTTC. Translation gives CAWSVTSEETQYF.